The subject of this entry is one T cell receptor beta chain. This clone showed up just once. The specificity of this receptor is unknown. Base qualities are not at hand, and no much larger clone is one base apart. The library was generated by the immunoSEQ multiplex PCR assay. For the multiplex PCR, a mixture combining 60 forward primers for TCR Vbeta segments and 13 reverse primers for TCR Jbeta segments was used. A multiplex PCR assay on genomic DNA amplified the CDR3 region of rearranged TCR beta genes. Amplified TCR beta libraries were sequenced as 87-base-pair reads on the Illumina HiSeq System. Under the source paper's analysis protocol: In a later analysis, 80 million or so unique TCR beta chains were counted across the 500 to 850 repertoires, and roughly 11 million of these chains were shared by at least two donors. Raw reads were error-corrected and collapsed into unique sequences with a nearest-neighbor algorithm that merged closely related sequences to remove PCR and sequencing errors. V, D and J gene segments were assigned by aligning CDR3 sequences to IMGT reference sequences. Each retained sequence needed at least a six-nucleotide match to both a V gene segment and a J gene segment. A rearrangement was called productive if the CDR3 had no stop codons and remained in frame with V and J, and every other rearrangement was called non-productive. CDR3 was defined by IMGT convention, running from the second conserved V-encoded cysteine to the conserved J-encoded phenylalanine. Sequences without an unambiguous match to a single V gene segment were excluded from the earlier analysis of about 640 of the donors. An earlier analysis of 587 of the donors called V segments functional above 56.7% productive rearrangements and segregating when the between-donor standard deviation exceeded 5%. To diagnose cytomegalovirus status from the catalog of TCR beta chain sequences, a statistical classification framework was built. A later analysis assigned V and J genes by comparing TCR nucleotide sequences with IMGT/GENE-DB human TR gene sequences. In a later analysis, CDR3 sequences and most-parsimonious VDJ recombination scenarios were assigned using the TCRdist pipeline. In a later analysis, each TCR beta chain was defined by its CDR3 amino acid sequence together with its V-gene family, and reads without a unique V-gene family were excluded. In a later analysis, 500 to 650 highly shared, low-generation-probability nucleotide sequences were removed to address suspected cross-contamination and a sequencing artifact. For each public chain, a later analysis derived a clonal expansion index from normalized ranks of inferred template counts within each repertoire. Generation probabilities in a later analysis came from a VDJ recombination model fitted to out-of-frame rearrangements, and those results were checked against IGoR. In a later analysis, TCR-TCR, TCR-HLA and TCR-CMV co-occurrence was scored with hypergeometric tests, and a repertoire-size bias correction was applied to TCR pairs. False discovery rates were estimated in a later analysis by permuting HLA or CMV assignments 20 times. In a later analysis, co-occurring TCRs were grouped using DBSCAN, and TCRdist sequence similarity was added for clustering within HLA-allele-positive subsets. Repertoires with fewer than 30,000 or more than 120,000 public chains were left out of co-occurrence clustering, as were about five repertoires with anomalous nucleotide sharing. TCRdb holds this immuneACCESS table with in-frame rearrangements only. Some clones are missing; in checked studies, unresolved V genes explain under half, and the rest has no known cause. V and J calls and clone size are those listed in that table; D and trimming were worked out from the DNA. The sample has approximately 100,000 clones on record, about 68% of them singletons. The ten largest clones add up to 3.8% of the sample.

In total, roughly 670 healthy bone marrow donors made up the cohort. All cohort members were sampled while nominally healthy, although unrecorded immune exposures were likely present. The donor was CMV seropositive and was included in the group of around 300 seropositive cohort members. A peripheral blood sample was provided by each donor, and peripheral blood mononuclear cells were used for TCR beta sequencing. Genomic DNA extraction from the blood cell samples was performed with the Qiagen DNeasy Blood Extraction Kit. CDR1 and CDR2, per the germline V gene (reference sequence), are MNHEY and SMNVEV. Trimming removed 4 bases from V and 0 bases from J, leaving 7 bases between the germline ends. The CDR3 runs 13 amino acids, cysteine and phenylalanine included. Only the CDR3 part of the read is kept: 39 bases, read in frame from the first base. These data come from a study of cytomegalovirus exposure and HLA in healthy donors (dated by TCRdb to 2017 to 2019). In the study overall: In an earlier analysis of approximately 640 of the donors, under 300 Gb of sequence data and 117 million unique TCR beta sequences from about 179 million T cells were reported. About 280 gigabases of sequencing data and 70 million to 95 million unique TCR sequences made up an early release that covered 640 HLA-typed donors. Of the 350 to 450 genotyped donors, approximately 81% were placed in the genetic ancestry cluster associated with self-reported Caucasian donors. The study was designed to test whether signatures of past pathogen exposure could be identified by cataloging public T cell receptors. The study used immunosequencing to profile the T cell repertoires of approximately 650 subjects and linked those repertoires to cytomegalovirus serostatus. In addition to the first cohort of several hundred subjects, a separate validation cohort of 120 different subjects was used. To predict cytomegalovirus infection status, the study brought together high-throughput TCR immunosequencing, statistical association of individual TCRs with disease status, and machine learning. A later analysis re-examined previously published TCR beta repertoires from just over 650 donors and added high-resolution HLA genotyping to investigate patterns of TCR occurrence. The later analysis used no new phenotypic data to find candidate immune exposures, relying instead on TCR beta sequences and their occurrence across donors. In an earlier analysis of roughly 600 of the donors, high-throughput TCR beta sequencing was used to judge whether each TCR beta V gene segment behaved as functional or pseudogenic. Donor age, sex, ethnicity and CMV serostatus were compiled together with the repertoire data. A later genetic analysis took genome-wide SNP genotypes for about 55% of the roughly 670 donors and used that subset as a discovery cohort. Every discovery cohort repertoire had been produced on one sequencing platform. Class I and class II HLA loci were covered by the typing at four-digit resolution. Typing coverage varied by locus: roughly 629-630 donors for A, B, C, DRB1 and DQB1; around 560 for DQA1; approximately 610 for DPA1; under 490 for DPB1. Four to six DR-DQ haplotypes were handled as single units for association and clustering, since linkage in the cohort was strong. Among several hundred genotyped donors of the cohort, an average of around 240,000 unique TCR beta nucleotide sequences was sequenced per donor, of which roughly 18% were non-productive. What the authors observed across the whole study: Strong co-occurrence of HLA alleles, especially DR and DQ, made assigning TCR associations to individual alleles difficult. Some IMGT-functional V segments, including TRBV6-2 and TRBV6-3, could not be distinguished by the 87-base-pair reads and were therefore excluded. In a later analysis, 15,000 to 20,000 TCR beta sequences were associated with specific HLA alleles at a false discovery rate of 0.05. A later analysis found that HLA-associated TCR beta chains were more clonally expanded and had lower generation probabilities than equally common non-associated chains. The cohort was sequenced for TCR beta chains only, and without alpha or paired-chain data the features that could be detected were limited. The presence/absence analyses assumed that sequencing depth was roughly uniform across donors, and that assumption may not be true. HLA typing was unavailable for some donors at each locus, so association tests used only the typed subset. It was suggested by the authors that the approach could potentially be generalized to other disease states and immunological phenotypes. In an earlier analysis of 587 of the donors, most TCR beta V segments appeared in productive rearrangements about 87% or about 30% of the time, broadly matching IMGT annotations. A cluster of highly shared sequence variants was judged likely to be a technical artifact of the sequencing pipeline. Three of the identified cytomegalovirus-associated TCR beta chains were confirmed in vitro to be specific for cytomegalovirus antigens. A further reported finding was that TCR beta sequences accurately predicted the HLA-A and HLA-B alleles for most subjects in the first cohort. According to a later analysis, most CMV-associated TCR beta chains appeared to be HLA-restricted, and the HLA associations seemed to be driven largely by CMV exposure. A later genetic analysis associated a missense DCLRE1C variant with V-gene and J-gene trimming of TCR beta chains, and an independent cohort replicated the association. The study gave a list of more than 150 TCR beta chains associated with cytomegalovirus. In a later genetic analysis, fewer N-insertions in productive TCRs were reported among donors in an Asian-associated ancestry cluster than the roughly 670-donor mean. The classifier was reported to diagnose cytomegalovirus status with high specificity and sensitivity in both the original cohort and the validation cohort. Most TCR sequences were seen in very few donors, while some public TCRs were found in many individuals. In a later analysis, TCR association rates were found to vary across HLA loci, with the most associated TCRs seen for DRB1 alleles and the fewest for HLA-C alleles. Because counts were too low, seventeen rarely observed V segments, including chromosome 9 orphons, were excluded from the earlier analysis of a few hundred of the donors. Several of the top co-occurrence clusters appeared to be linked to parvovirus B19, influenza, CMV and Epstein-Barr virus, according to a later analysis. CMV serostatus was the only immune exposure information available for the cohort. Linkage disequilibrium might explain the correlated functional status among segregating V segments, but an unknown experimental factor could not be ruled out.

The receptor chain draws on TRBV27 and TRBJ2-7; TRBD1 might be the D gene, on 6 matching bases. Sequenced input: PBMCs. The sequence was obtained from a man aged 25-45 years in good health and CMV-seropositive. The bases are TGTGCCAGCAGTTGGGGGCTCTCCTACGAGCAGTACTTC. It specifies CASSWGLSYEQYF.